The 6 T cell receptor beta chains given below trace back to one sample, sequenced in a study of T cell responses to AZD1222 COVID-19 vaccine. Only in-frame clones appear in the TCRdb table, and some are missing; sequencing was by immunoSEQ multiplex PCR. The sample has about 150,000 clones; 90% are singletons. This specimen consisted of peripheral blood, obtained on day 0 of AZD1222 vaccination. Receptors were obtained from an adult in good health.

The gene calls are TRBV11-3 and TRBJ1-3; D gene uncertain. CDR1 and CDR2 (germline): SGHNT, YENEEA. CDR3 length: 16 residues. V shed 2 bases and J shed 2 bases, with 13 bases lying between them. CDR3 in amino acids: CASSLPRRGPGNTIYF. The CDR3 nucleotides are TGTGCCAGCAGCTTACCCCGACGGGGTCCTGGAAACACCATATATTTT.

The rearrangement joins TRBV2 to TRBJ1-1; 9 nucleotides line up with TRBD1. J gave up 4 bases and V 6 bases, and 6 bases lay outside the gene matches. The germline gives CDR1 SNHLY, CDR2 FYNNEI. There are 14 residues in the CDR3. CDR3 loop: CASRFETGGTEAFF. The DNA for the CDR3 is TGTGCCAGCAGATTTGAGACAGGGGGCACTGAAGCTTTCTTT.

The V gene is TRBV30, the J gene TRBJ1-5; possibly TRBD1 for D (5 bases). This CDR3 spans 13 amino acids. Germline V gives CDR1 GTSNPN, CDR2 SVGIG (reference sequence). The V end lost 5 bases, the J end lost 7 bases, and 15 bases lay between the germline ends. CDR3 sequence reads: CAWADSGDQPQHF. In DNA form, the CDR3 reads TGTGCCTGGGCAGACAGTGGCGACCAGCCCCAGCATTTT.

With regard to this clone: This could be a read error, since a much larger clone is one nucleotide away. The sample carries other DNA sequences with the same CDR3. The chain recombines TRBV28 with TRBJ1-2; unclear D gene. This CDR3 spans 11 amino acids. Per germline, CDR1 MDHEN and CDR2 SYDVKM. Trimming removed 4 bases from V and 0 bases from J, with 0 bases in between. The CDR3 DNA reads TGTGCCAGCAGTTCTAACTATGGCTACACCTTC. This codes for CASSSNYGYTF.

The chain recombines TRBV19 with TRBJ2-7; 11 nucleotides line up with TRBD1. The V gene end was trimmed by 3 bases and the J gene end by 4 bases; junction bases not matched to a gene: 5. The CDR3 sequence is 15 residues long. Per germline, CDR1 LNHDA and CDR2 SQIVND (reference sequence). This chain's CDR3 is CASSMGQGVRYEQYF. CDR3 nucleotides: TGTGCCAGTAGTATGGGACAGGGGGTCCGATACGAGCAGTACTTC. Looking up the rest from reference TRBV19 and TRBJ2-7 gives the full variable domain: DGGITQSPKYLFRKEGQNVTLSCEQNLNHDAMYWYRQDPGQGLRLIYYSQIVNDFQKGDIAEGYSVSREKKESFPLTVTSAQKNPTAFYLCASSMGQGVRYEQYFGPGTRLTVT.

As to this clone: The junction departs from germline at one end; a sequencing error may be responsible. The chain links TRBV19 to TRBJ2-2; a possible D gene is TRBD1 (5 bases). The CDR3 sequence is 15 residues long. CDR1 and CDR2 (germline): LNHDA, SQIVND (reference sequence). DNA for the CDR3: TGTGCCAGTAGGATAGCAGGGTCTTCGACCGGGGAGCTGTTTTTT. Amino acid sequence: CASRIAGSSTGELFF.